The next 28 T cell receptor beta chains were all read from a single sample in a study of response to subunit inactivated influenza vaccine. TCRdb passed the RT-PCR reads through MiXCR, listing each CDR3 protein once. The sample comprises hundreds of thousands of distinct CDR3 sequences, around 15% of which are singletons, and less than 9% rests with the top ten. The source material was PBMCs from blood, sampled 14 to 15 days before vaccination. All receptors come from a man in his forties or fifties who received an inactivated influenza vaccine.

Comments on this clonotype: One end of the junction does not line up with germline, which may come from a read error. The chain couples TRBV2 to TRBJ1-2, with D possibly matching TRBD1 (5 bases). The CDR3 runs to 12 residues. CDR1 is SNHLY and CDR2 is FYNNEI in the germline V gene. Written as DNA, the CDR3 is TGTGCCAGCAGTGATGAAGGGCAGGGCTGCACCTTC. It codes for CASSDEGQGCTF.

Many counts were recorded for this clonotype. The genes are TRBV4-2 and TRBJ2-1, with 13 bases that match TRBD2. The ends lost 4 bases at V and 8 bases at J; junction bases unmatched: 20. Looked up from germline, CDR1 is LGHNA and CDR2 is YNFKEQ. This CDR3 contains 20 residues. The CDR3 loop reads CASSPRAGLAGMRRDYEQFF. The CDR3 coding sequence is TGTGCCAGCAGCCCTCGTGCGGGACTAGCGGGAATGAGAAGGGATTATGAGCAGTTCTTC.

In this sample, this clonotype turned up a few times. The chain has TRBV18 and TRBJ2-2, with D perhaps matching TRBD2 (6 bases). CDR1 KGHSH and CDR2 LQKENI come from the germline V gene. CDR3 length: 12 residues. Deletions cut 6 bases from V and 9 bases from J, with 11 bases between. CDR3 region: CASSPEGRELFF. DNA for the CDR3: TGTGCCAGCTCCCCGGAGGGCCGGGAGCTGTTTTTT.

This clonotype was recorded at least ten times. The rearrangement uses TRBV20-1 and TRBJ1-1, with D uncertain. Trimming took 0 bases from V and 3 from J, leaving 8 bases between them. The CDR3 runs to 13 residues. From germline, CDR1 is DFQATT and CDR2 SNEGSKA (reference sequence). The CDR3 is CSAREGGHTEAFF. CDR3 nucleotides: TGCAGTGCTAGAGAGGGTGGGCACACTGAAGCTTTCTTT.

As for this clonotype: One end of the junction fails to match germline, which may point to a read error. CDR3: CASTDYKQYF. The CDR3 nucleotides are TGTGCCAGCACGGACTACAAGCAGTACTTC. The chain is built from TRBV28 and TRBJ2-7, with a weak D call TRBD2 (6 bases). This CDR3 comprises 10 residues. Germline loops: CDR1 MDHEN, CDR2 SYDVKM. The complete variable domain, with remaining parts taken from reference TRBV28 and TRBJ2-7, reads DVKVTQSSRYLVKRTGEKVFLECVQDMDHENMFWYRQDPGLGLRLIYFSYDVKMKEKGDIPEGYSVSREKKERFSLILESASTNQTSMYLCASTDYKQYFGPGTRLTVT.

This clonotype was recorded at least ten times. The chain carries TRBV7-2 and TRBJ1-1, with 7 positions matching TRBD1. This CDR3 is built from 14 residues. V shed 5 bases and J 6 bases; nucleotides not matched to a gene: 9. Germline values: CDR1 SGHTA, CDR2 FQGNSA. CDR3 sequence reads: CASSTMGQWAEAFF. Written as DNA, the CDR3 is TGTGCCAGCAGCACAATGGGACAGTGGGCTGAAGCTTTCTTT.

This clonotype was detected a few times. In DNA, the CDR3 is TGTGCCAGCAGCTTAAGATCTGTCGGACAGTACAATGAGCAGTTCTTC. It specifies CASSLRSVGQYNEQFF. The V and J genes are TRBV7-2 and TRBJ2-1; weak D call: TRBD1 (6 bases). Germline V CDR1 and CDR2: SGHTA, FQGNSA. This CDR3 has 16 amino acids. The V end was cut by 2 bases, the J end by 4 bases, with 15 bases between.

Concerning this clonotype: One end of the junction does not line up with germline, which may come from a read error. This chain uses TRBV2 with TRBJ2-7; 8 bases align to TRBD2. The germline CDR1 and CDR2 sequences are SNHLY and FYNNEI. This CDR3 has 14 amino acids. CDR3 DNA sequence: TGTGCCAGCAGGGGGGGACTAGGGACCTACGTGCAGTACTTC. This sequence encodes CASRGGLGTYVQYF.

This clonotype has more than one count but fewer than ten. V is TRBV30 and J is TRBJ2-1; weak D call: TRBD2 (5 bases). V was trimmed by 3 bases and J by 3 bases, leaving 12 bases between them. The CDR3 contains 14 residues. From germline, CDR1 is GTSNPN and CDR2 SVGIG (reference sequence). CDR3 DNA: TGTGCCTGGAGACGGGAAGTTAGCTACAATGAGCAGTTCTTC. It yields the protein CAWRREVSYNEQFF.

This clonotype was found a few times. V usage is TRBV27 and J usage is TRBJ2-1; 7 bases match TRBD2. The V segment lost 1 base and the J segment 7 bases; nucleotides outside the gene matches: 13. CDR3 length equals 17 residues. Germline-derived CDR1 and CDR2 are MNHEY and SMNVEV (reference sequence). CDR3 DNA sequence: TGTGCCAGCAGTTTATTGGTCGGGGAGGGCCCTTCGAATGAGCAGTTCTTC. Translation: CASSLLVGEGPSNEQFF.

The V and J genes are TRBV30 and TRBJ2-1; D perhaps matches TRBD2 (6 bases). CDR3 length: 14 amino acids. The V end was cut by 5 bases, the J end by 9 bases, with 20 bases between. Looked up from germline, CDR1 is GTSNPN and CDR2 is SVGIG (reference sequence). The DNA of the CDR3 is TGTGCCTGGGCCGCGGGTCATTACGGGGGTGAGCAGTTCTTC. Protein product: CAWAAGHYGGEQFF.

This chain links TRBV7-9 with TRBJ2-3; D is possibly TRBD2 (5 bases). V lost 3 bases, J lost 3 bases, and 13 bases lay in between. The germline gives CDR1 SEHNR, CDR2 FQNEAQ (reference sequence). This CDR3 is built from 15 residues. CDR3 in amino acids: CASSLSGSGTDTQYF. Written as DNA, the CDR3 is TGTGCCAGCAGCTTGAGTGGGAGCGGTACAGATACGCAGTATTTT.

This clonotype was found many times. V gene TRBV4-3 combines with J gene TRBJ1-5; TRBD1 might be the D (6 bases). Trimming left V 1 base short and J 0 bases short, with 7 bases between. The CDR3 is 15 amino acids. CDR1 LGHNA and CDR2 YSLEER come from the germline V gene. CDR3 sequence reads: CASSQGTASNQPQHF. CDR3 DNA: TGCGCCAGCAGCCAAGGGACAGCTAGCAATCAGCCCCAGCATTTT.

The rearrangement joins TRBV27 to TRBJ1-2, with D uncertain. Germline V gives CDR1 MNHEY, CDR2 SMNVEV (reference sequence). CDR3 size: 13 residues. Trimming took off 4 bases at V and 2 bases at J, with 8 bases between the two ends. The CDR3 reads CASSYGRNYGYTF. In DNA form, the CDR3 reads TGTGCCAGCAGTTACGGGAGGAACTATGGCTACACCTTC.

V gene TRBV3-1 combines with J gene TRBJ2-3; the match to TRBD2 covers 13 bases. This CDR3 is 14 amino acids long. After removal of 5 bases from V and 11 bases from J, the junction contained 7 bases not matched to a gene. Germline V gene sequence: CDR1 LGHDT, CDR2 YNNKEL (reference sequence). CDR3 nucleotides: TGTGCCAGCAGCTACGGACTAGCGGGAGTGGAGCAGTATTTT. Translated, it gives CASSYGLAGVEQYF.

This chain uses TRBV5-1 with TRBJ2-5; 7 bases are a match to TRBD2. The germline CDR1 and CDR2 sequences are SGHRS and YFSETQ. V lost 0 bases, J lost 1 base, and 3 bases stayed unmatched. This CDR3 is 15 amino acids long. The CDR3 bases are TGCGCCAGCAGCTTGGAGGCGGGGGTCCAAGAGACCCAGTACTTC. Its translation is CASSLEAGVQETQYF.

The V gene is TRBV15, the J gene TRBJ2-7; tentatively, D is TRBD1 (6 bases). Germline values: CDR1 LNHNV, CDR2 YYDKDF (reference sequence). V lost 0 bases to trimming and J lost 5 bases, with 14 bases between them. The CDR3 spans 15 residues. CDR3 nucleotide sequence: TGTGCCACCAGCAGAGATGGAATCTGGGGGCACGAGCAGTACTTC. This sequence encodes CATSRDGIWGHEQYF.

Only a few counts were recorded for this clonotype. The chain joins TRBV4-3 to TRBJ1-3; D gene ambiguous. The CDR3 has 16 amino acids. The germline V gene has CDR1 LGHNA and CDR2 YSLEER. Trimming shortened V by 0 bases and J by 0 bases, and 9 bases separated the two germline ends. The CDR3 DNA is TGCGCCAGCAGCCAAGACGGCGGAAACTCTGGAAACACCATATATTTT. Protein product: CASSQDGGNSGNTIYF.

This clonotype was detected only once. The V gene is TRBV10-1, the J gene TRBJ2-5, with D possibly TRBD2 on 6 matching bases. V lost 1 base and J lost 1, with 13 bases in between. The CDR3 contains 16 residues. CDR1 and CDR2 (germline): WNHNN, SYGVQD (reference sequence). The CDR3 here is CASSEWTHGGQETQYF. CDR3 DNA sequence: TGCGCCAGCAGTGAGTGGACCCACGGGGGCCAAGAGACCCAGTACTTC.

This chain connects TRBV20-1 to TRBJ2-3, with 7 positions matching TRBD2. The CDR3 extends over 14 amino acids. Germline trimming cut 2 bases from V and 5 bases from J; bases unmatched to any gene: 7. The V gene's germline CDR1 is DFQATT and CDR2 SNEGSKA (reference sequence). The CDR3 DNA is TGCAGTGCTAGACGCGGCGGGGGAGGAGATACGCAGTATTTT. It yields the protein CSARRGGGGDTQYF.

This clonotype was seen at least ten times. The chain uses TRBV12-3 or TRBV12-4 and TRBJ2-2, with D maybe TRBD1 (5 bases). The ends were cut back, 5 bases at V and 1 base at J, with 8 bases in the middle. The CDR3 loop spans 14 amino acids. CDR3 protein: CASSQTGNTGELFF. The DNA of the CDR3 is TGTGCCAGCAGTCAAACAGGGAACACCGGGGAGCTGTTTTTT.

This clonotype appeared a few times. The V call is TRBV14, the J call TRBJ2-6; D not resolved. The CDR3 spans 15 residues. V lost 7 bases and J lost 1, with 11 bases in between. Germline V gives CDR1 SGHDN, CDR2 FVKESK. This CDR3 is CASNHGVSGANVLTF. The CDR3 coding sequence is TGTGCCAGCAACCATGGGGTTTCTGGGGCCAACGTCCTGACTTTC.

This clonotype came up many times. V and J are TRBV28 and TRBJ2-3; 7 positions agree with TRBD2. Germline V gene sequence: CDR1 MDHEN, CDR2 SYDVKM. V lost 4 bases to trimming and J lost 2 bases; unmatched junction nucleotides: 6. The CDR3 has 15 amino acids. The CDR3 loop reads CASSSLAETTDTQYF. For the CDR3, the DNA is TGTGCCAGCAGTTCTCTAGCGGAGACCACAGATACGCAGTATTTT.

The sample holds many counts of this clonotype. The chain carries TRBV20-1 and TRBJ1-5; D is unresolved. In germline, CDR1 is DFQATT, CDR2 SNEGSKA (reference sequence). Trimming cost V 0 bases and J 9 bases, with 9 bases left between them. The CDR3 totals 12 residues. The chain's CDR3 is CSARDGSRPQHF. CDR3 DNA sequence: TGCAGTGCTAGAGACGGAAGTCGGCCCCAGCATTTT.

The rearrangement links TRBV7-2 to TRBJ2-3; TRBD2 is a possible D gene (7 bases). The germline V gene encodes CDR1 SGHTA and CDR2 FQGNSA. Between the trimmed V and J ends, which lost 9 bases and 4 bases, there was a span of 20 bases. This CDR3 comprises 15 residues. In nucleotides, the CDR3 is TGTGCCAGTACAACACGGGGGGCAGGGGCAGATACGCAGTATTTT. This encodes CASTTRGAGADTQYF.

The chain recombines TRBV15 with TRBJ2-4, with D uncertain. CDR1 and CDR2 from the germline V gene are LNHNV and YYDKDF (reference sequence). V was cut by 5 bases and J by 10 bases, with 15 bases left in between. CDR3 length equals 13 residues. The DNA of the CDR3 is TGTGCCACCAGCTCGTGTAGTGGACGGATTCAGTACTTC. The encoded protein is CATSSCSGRIQYF.

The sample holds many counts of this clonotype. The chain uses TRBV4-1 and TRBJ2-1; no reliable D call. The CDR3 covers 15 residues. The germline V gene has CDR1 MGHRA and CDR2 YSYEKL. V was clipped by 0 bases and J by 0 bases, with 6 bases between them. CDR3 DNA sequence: TGCGCCAGCAGCCAAGAAAGTGGCTCCTACAATGAGCAGTTCTTC. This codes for CASSQESGSYNEQFF.

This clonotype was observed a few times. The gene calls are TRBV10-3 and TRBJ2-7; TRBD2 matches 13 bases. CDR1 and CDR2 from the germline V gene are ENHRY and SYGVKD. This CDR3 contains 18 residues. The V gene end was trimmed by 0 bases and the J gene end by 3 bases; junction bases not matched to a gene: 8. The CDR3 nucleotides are TGTGCCATCAGTGAGTCCCCAGCGGGACTAGCGGGGAGCTACGAGCAGTACTTC. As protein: CAISESPAGLAGSYEQYF.